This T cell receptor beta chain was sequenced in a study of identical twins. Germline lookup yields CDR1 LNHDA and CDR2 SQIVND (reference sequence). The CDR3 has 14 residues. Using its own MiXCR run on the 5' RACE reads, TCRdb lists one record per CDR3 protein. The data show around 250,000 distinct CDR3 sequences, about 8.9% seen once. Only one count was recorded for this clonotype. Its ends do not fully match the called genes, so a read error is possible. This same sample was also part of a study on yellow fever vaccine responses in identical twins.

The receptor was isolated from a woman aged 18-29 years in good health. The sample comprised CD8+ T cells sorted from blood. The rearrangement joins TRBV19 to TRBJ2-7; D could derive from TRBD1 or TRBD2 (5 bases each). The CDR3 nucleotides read TGTGCCAGTAGTATTATGGGGACCTCCTTCGAGCAGTACTTC. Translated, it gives CASSIMGTSFEQYF.